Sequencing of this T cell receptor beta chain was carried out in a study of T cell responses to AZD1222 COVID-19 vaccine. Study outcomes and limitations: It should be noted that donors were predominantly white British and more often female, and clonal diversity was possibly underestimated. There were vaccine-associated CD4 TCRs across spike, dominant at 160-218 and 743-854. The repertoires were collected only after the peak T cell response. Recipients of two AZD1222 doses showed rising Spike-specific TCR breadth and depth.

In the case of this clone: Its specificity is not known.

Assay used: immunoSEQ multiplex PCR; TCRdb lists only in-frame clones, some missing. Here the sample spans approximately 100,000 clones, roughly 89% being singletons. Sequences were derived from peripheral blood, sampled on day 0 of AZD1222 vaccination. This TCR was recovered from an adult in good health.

The CDR3 here is CASGMVGTGNTIYF. CDR3 DNA: TGTGCCAGCGGCATGGTTGGGACGGGAAACACCATATATTTT. The chain uses TRBV6-5 and TRBJ1-3, with D possibly matching TRBD1 (5 bases). CDR1 MNHEY and CDR2 SVGAGI come from the germline V gene. This CDR3 comprises 14 residues. V lost 8 bases to trimming and J lost 4 bases, with 15 bases between them.